The present T cell receptor (beta chain) was sequenced within a study of T cell changes during pregnancy in multiple sclerosis. Trimming cost V 4 bases and J 3 bases; bases outside gene matches: 10. Germline CDR1 GTSNPN, CDR2 SVGIG (reference sequence). The CDR3 loop spans 15 amino acids. Sequencing used immunoSEQ multiplex PCR; TCRdb keeps in-frame clones, though not all of them. Here the sample spans tens of thousands of clones, around 94% being singletons. The source is a female donor with multiple sclerosis, enrolled in a pregnancy study. The sequencing used peripheral blood, collected in the third trimester of pregnancy. The V call is TRBV30, the J call TRBJ2-7; 9 nucleotides agree with TRBD1. The CDR3 loop reads CAWTFGTGSDYEQYF. The CDR3 bases are TGTGCCTGGACCTTTGGGACAGGGAGCGACTACGAGCAGTACTTC.